The 15 T cell receptor beta chains below were found in one sample sequenced in a study of T-cell memory formation after mild COVID-19. TCRdb re-analysed the 5' RACE reads in MiXCR, keeping a single row per CDR3 protein. The profile covers some 46,000 distinct CDR3 sequences, with around 6.6% appearing a single time and roughly 0.79% taken by the ten largest. Sequenced material: PBMCs or a T cell subset sorted from them (not recorded which). The source is an adult who had mild COVID-19 (a few samples of this study predate the infection). Cell type and time point are not known.

J is TRBJ2-2 and V is TRBV6-5; TRBD2 aligns across 16 bases. Germline lookup yields CDR1 MNHEY and CDR2 SVGAGI. The CDR3 consists of 20 residues. V shed 5 bases and J 5 bases; nucleotides not matched to a gene: 14. CDR3 region: CASSVSPGLAGGQRTGELFF. The CDR3 DNA is TGTGCCAGCAGTGTTTCTCCGGGACTAGCGGGAGGGCAACGGACCGGGGAGCTGTTTTTT.

The table lists this clonotype with many counts. CDR3 in amino acids: CASSPLAGVGNNEQFF. In nucleotides, the CDR3 is TGTGCCAGCTCACCACTTGCGGGAGTAGGGAACAATGAGCAGTTCTTC. The chain couples TRBV18 to TRBJ2-1, with TRBD2 matching 7 bases. Trimming removed 1 base from V and 5 bases from J; junction bases left unmatched: 8. The CDR3 loop spans 16 amino acids. The germline CDR1 and CDR2 sequences are KGHSH and LQKENI.

This clonotype was seen at least ten times. The chain combines TRBV7-3 with TRBJ2-3; D not resolved. Germline V gene data show CDR1 as SGHTA and CDR2 as FQGTGA. The CDR3 runs to 13 residues. Trimming took off 3 bases at V and 4 bases at J, with 8 bases between the two ends. CDR3 coding DNA: TGTGCCAGCAGCTTGAGACCCCCAGATACGCAGTATTTT. Its translation: CASSLRPPDTQYF.

The chain has TRBV7-2 and TRBJ1-5, with unresolved D. The CDR3 is 12 residues long. Trimming left V 3 bases short and J 7 bases short, with 7 bases between. CDR1 is SGHTA, CDR2 FQGNSA, per germline. The CDR3 DNA reads TGTGCCAGCAGCTTGGCGAACCAGCCCCAGCATTTT. It specifies CASSLANQPQHF.

There are a few counts of this clonotype. The rearrangement joins TRBV25-1 to TRBJ2-5; 10 bases are shared with TRBD1. The V gene's germline CDR1 is MGHDK and CDR2 SYGVNS. This CDR3 region has 16 residues. Trimming at V came to 1 base and at J to 1 base, leaving 3 bases not matched to a gene. The CDR3, as DNA: TGTGCCAGCAGTGAATGGCGGACAGGGGGCCAAGAGACCCAGTACTTC. It translates to CASSEWRTGGQETQYF.

Only a few counts were recorded for this clonotype. The J gene is TRBJ2-5, the V gene TRBV5-1; D not certain. The CDR3 consists of 12 residues. Trimming pared 2 bases from V and 5 bases from J, leaving 7 bases between. Germline-derived CDR1 and CDR2 are SGHRS and YFSETQ. In DNA form, the CDR3 reads TGCGCCAGCAGCTTCGTGGGTGAGACCCAGTACTTC. Its protein is CASSFVGETQYF.

There are many counts of this clonotype. The chain joins TRBV24-1 to TRBJ1-2; TRBD1 is a possible D gene (5 bases). Germline V lookup: CDR1 KGHDR, CDR2 SFDVKD. Between the trimmed V and J ends, which lost 2 bases and 5 bases, there was a span of 14 bases. The CDR3 consists of 15 residues. This CDR3 reads CATSDSRADRYGYTF. The CDR3 bases are TGTGCCACCAGTGATTCGCGCGCCGACAGATATGGCTACACCTTC.

This clonotype was seen many times. This chain joins TRBV4-2 and TRBJ2-1; D remains ambiguous. Germline lookup yields CDR1 LGHNA and CDR2 YNFKEQ. The V and J ends lost 0 bases and 6 bases respectively, with 6 bases between them. The CDR3 extends over 13 amino acids. The CDR3, as DNA: TGTGCCAGCAGCCAAGACTGGAGCAATGAGCAGTTCTTC. It specifies CASSQDWSNEQFF.

This clonotype ranks as medium-sized. The chain links TRBV12-3 or TRBV12-4 to TRBJ2-7, with D perhaps assigned TRBD1 or TRBD2 (5 bases each). The CDR3 has 15 residues. Trimming shortened V by 1 base and J by 0 bases, and 10 bases separated the two germline ends. The CDR3 region is CASSLGGTSSYEQYF. The CDR3, as DNA: TGTGCCAGCAGTTTAGGAGGGACGAGCTCCTACGAGCAGTACTTC.

This clonotype showed up many times. This sequence joins TRBV7-9 and TRBJ2-5; no firm D call. The V end lost 5 bases, the J end lost 2 bases, and 12 bases lay between the germline ends. The CDR3 covers 14 residues. Germline CDR1 reads SEHNR; CDR2 reads FQNEAQ (reference sequence). As DNA, the CDR3 is TGTGCCAGCAGCACCCTATCCAATCAAGAGACCCAGTACTTC. It is translated as CASSTLSNQETQYF.

This clonotype was observed a few times. The gene calls are TRBV29-1 and TRBJ1-2; no definite D call. This CDR3 comprises 13 residues. Trimming left V 5 bases short and J 0 bases short, with 10 bases between. CDR1 is SQVTM, CDR2 ANQGSEA, per germline. The CDR3 region is CSVSEQSNYGYTF. CDR3 sequence (DNA): TGCAGCGTTAGCGAACAGTCTAACTATGGCTACACCTTC.

The V gene is TRBV19, the J gene TRBJ1-5; 9 bases align to TRBD1. Trimming removed 7 bases from V and 1 base from J; junction bases left unmatched: 11. Germline V gene data show CDR1 as LNHDA and CDR2 as SQIVND (reference sequence). CDR3 length: 17 residues. This chain's CDR3 is CASKRSGTGRSNQPQHF. Written as DNA, the CDR3 is TGTGCCAGTAAGAGGTCCGGGACAGGGAGAAGCAATCAGCCCCAGCATTTT.

A few counts support this clonotype. The chain is built from TRBV7-2 and TRBJ1-1; no firm D call. Germline V gene lookup returns CDR1 SGHTA and CDR2 FQGNSA. The germline V and J ends were trimmed by 5 bases and 1 base, with 8 bases remaining between them. CDR3 length: 13 amino acids. The CDR3 protein is CASSVGENTEAFF. In DNA form, the CDR3 reads TGTGCCAGCAGCGTTGGAGAGAACACTGAAGCTTTCTTT. Using reference TRBV7-2 and TRBJ1-1 for the parts outside the CDR3, the full variable domain is GAGVSQSPSNKVTEKGKDVELRCDPISGHTALYWYRQSLGQGLEFLIYFQGNSAPDKSGLPSDRFSAERTGGSVSTLTIQRTQQEDSAVYLCASSVGENTEAFFGQGTRLTVV.

This chain joins TRBV5-1 and TRBJ2-7; 8 bases map to TRBD2. The V and J ends lost 4 bases and 7 bases, in that order; junction bases with no gene match: 10. The CDR3 is made up of 14 amino acids. In germline, CDR1 is SGHRS, CDR2 YFSETQ. CDR3 in DNA: TGCGCCAGCAGCACGACTAGCGCCCTTGTAGAGCAGTACTTC. Amino acids: CASSTTSALVEQYF.

This clonotype was observed at least ten times. The chain has TRBV3-1 and TRBJ2-4, with TRBD2 identical over 7 bases. The CDR3 has 18 residues. CDR1 is LGHDT, CDR2 YNNKEL, per germline (reference sequence). Trimming removed 4 bases from V and 0 bases from J; junction bases left unmatched: 12. In nucleotides, the CDR3 is TGTGCCAGCAGCCCCGGCGTGTGGGGGGGGGTAGCCAAAAACATTCAGTACTTC. As protein: CASSPGVWGGVAKNIQYF.